This entry describes one T cell receptor (beta chain). This CDR3 is also generated by other DNA sequences in the sample. The sample is drawn from a study of radiotherapy plus CTLA-4 blockade in lung cancer. Measured with immunoSEQ multiplex PCR; TCRdb has only the in-frame clones, and not every one. The sample records about 32,000 clones, around four fifths being singletons. This CDR3 contains 15 residues. J was trimmed by 2 bases and V by 6 bases; bases with no gene match: 7. Per the germline V gene, CDR1 is MDHEN and CDR2 is SYDVKM. The rearrangement joins TRBV28 to TRBJ1-2, with 9 bases matching TRBD1. The source was peripheral blood, collected from a patient treated with radiotherapy plus ipilimumab. The sequence was obtained from a human donor with non-small cell lung cancer that progressed on radiotherapy plus ipilimumab. The DNA for the CDR3 is TGTGCCAGCAGCCTACCGGGACAGGGAAACTATGGCTACACCTTC. This sequence encodes CASSLPGQGNYGYTF.